This T cell receptor beta chain was retrieved from a study of blood T cell repertoires in COVID-19. Data came from immunoSEQ multiplex PCR; TCRdb stores just in-frame clones and leaves some out. Of about 230,000 clones detected, around 83% appear once; the ten largest clones hold about 7.4%. Trimming stripped 4 bases from V and 5 bases from J, with 15 bases between. Germline CDR1 LNHDA, CDR2 SQIVND (reference sequence). This CDR3 contains 15 residues. The specimen sequenced was peripheral blood. V gene TRBV19 combines with J gene TRBJ1-5, with D unresolved. The TCR was taken from a woman in her 50s with acute or convalescent COVID-19. This CDR3 reads CASSRWRAGDQPQHF. The CDR3, as DNA: TGTGCCAGTAGTAGATGGCGAGCCGGGGATCAGCCCCAGCATTTT.